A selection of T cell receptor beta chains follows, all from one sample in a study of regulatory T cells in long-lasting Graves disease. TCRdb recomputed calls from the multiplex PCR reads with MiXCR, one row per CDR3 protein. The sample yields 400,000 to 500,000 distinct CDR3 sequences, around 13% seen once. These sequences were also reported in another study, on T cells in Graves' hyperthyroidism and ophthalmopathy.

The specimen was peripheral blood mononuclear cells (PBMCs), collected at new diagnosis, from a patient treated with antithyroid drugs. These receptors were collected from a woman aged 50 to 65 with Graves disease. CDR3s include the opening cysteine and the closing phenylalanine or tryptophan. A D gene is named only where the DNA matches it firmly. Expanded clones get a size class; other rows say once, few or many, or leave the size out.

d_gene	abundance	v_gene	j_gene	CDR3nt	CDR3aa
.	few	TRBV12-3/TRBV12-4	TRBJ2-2	TGTGCCAGCAGTTTAGGGTGGGGGGTCAACACCGGGGAGCTGTTTTTT	CASSLGWGVNTGELFF
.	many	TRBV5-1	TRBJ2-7	TGCGCCAGCAGCTCGACCCCCGGGGGAAACTACGAGCAGTACTTC	CASSSTPGGNYEQYF
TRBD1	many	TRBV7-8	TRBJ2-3	TGTGCCAGCAGCCCCCGGGACAGGGTGGAAAATACGCAGTATTTT	CASSPRDRVENTQYF
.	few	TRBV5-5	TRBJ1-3	TGTGCCAGCAGAAGGACGAACTCTGGAAACACCATATATTTT	CASRRTNSGNTIYF
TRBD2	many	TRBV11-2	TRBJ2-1	TGTGCCAGCAGCCCGAGGGGTCGGACTAGCGGTCGTGAGCAGTTCTTC	CASSPRGRTSGREQFF
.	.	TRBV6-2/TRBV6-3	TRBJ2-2	TGTGCCAGCAGTGAAGAGGCTACCGGGGAGCTGTTTTTT	CASSEEATGELFF
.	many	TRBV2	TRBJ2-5	TGTGCCAGCAGTTCCTTCCCCTCGGGGGGCGAAGAGACCCAGTACTTC	CASSSFPSGGEETQYF
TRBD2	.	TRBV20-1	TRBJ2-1	TGCAGTGCAGCGGGGACTAGCGGGACACTAGCCTACAATGAGCAGTTCTTC	CSAAGTSGTLAYNEQFF
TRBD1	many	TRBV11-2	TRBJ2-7	TGTGCCAGCAGCCCTCAGAGAGGACAGGGTTCCTACGAGCAGTACTTC	CASSPQRGQGSYEQYF
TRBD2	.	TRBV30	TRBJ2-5	TGTGCCTGGAGTTGGGAGGGTCGAAAAGAGACCCAGTACTTC	CAWSWEGRKETQYF
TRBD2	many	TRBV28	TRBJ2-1	TGTGCCAGCAGTTTAAATTTTCCTAGCGGGAGCGACAATGAGCAGTTCTTC	CASSLNFPSGSDNEQFF
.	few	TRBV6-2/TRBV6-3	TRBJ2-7	TGTGCCAGCAGTTACTTTTCAAGGGGGTCATCCTACGAGCAGTACTTC	CASSYFSRGSSYEQYF
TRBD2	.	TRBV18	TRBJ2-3	TGTGCCAGCTCATTCAGAGCGGGAGAGGGTACAGATACGCAGTATTTT	CASSFRAGEGTDTQYF
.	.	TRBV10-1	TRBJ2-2	TGCTCCAGCAGTGAGTCGACTCGTAACACCGGGGAGCTGTTTTTT	CSSSESTRNTGELFF
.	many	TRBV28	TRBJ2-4	TGTGCCAGCAGTAAGACCCCGGGCGAGGACATTCAGTACTTC	CASSKTPGEDIQYF
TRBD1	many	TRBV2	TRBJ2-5	TGTGCCAGCACCCCGGGACAGGGCCAAGAGACCCAGTACTTC	CASTPGQGQETQYF
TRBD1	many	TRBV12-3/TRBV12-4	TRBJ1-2	TGTGCCAGCAGTTTTGGGGACAGCTATGGCTACACCTTC	CASSFGDSYGYTF
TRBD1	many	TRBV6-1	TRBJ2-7	TGTGCCAGCAATAACGTGGGACAGGGGATCGACGAGCAGTACTTC	CASNNVGQGIDEQYF
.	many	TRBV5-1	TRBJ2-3	TGTGCCAGCAGCTTAGAGGGCACAGATACGCAGTATTTT	CASSLEGTDTQYF
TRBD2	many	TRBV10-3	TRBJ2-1	TGTGCCATCCGCGCTAGCGGGAGGGTCTCCTACAATGAGCAGTTCTTC	CAIRASGRVSYNEQFF
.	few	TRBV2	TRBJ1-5	TGTGCCAGCAGTGAAGTTGGGGGGAATTACCAGCCCCAGCATTTT	CASSEVGGNYQPQHF
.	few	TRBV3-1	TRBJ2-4	TGTGCCAGCAGCCAAGACCAGAGAGCCAAAAACATTCAGTACTTC	CASSQDQRAKNIQYF
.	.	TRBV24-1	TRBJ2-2	TGTGCCACCAGTCAATCTGATGGCAGGGGCGACACCGGGGAGCTGTTTTTT	CATSQSDGRGDTGELFF
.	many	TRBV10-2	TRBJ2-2	TGCGCCAGCAGTGATGACACCGGGGAGCTGTTTTTT	CASSDDTGELFF
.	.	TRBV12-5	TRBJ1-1	TGTGCTAGTGGTTCTACCGGGACGGAAGCTTTCTTT	CASGSTGTEAFF
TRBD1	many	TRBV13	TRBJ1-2	TGTGCCAGCAGCTCGCGGGACAGCGGGAACTATGGCTACACCTTC	CASSSRDSGNYGYTF
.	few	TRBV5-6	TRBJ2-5	TGTGCCAGCAGGTCCGGCCGGGCCCGGGAGACCCAGTACTTC	CASRSGRARETQYF
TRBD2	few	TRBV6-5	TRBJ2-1	TGTGCCAGCAGTTTCCACCCTAGCGGGAAGTCCTACAATGAGCAGTTCTTC	CASSFHPSGKSYNEQFF
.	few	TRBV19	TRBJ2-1	TGTGCCAGTAGCCCTTATTATGAGAGGGAAAGGGGCTTTGGGAATGAGCAGTTCTTC	CASSPYYERERGFGNEQFF
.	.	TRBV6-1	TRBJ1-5	TGTGCCAGCAGTCGGGTTCTTCAGCCCCAGCATTTT	CASSRVLQPQHF
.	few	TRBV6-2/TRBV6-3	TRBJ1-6	TGTGCCGGACGGACAGCAAATTCACCCCTCCACTTT	CAGRTANSPLHF
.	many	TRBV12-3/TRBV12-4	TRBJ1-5	TGTGCCAGCAGTTTAGTGGTGGGTTCCATGGGGTATAGCAATCAGCCCCAGCATTTT	CASSLVVGSMGYSNQPQHF
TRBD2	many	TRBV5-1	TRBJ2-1	TGCGCCAGCAGCTTGGCCCGGACTAGCGTCATCAATGAGCAGTTCTTC	CASSLARTSVINEQFF
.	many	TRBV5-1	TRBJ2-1	TGCGCCAGCAGCCAGAGCTCCTACAATGAGCAGTTCTTC	CASSQSSYNEQFF
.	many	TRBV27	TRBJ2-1	TGTGCCAGCAGTTTATCAGGTGGTCCGGGAGTCGATGAGCAGTTCTTC	CASSLSGGPGVDEQFF
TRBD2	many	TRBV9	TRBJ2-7	TGTGCCAGCAGCGTAGGACTAGCGGGCACCCGCGAGCAGTACTTC	CASSVGLAGTREQYF
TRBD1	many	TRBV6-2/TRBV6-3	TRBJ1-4	TGTGCCAGCAGTTACGACGGGACAGGCTTAAAACTGTTTTTT	CASSYDGTGLKLFF
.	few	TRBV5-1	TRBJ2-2	TGCGCCAGCAGCCCATCCCGGGCCGGCGGGGAGCTGTTTTTT	CASSPSRAGGELFF
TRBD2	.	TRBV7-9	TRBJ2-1	TGTGCCAGCAGCTTAACCTCCCGGCCTAGCGGGAGGGCCGAGGGCTCCTACAATGAGCAGTTCTTC	CASSLTSRPSGRAEGSYNEQFF
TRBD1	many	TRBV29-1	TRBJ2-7	TGCAGCGTTCCGGGACAGGGTCTACACGAGCAGTACTTC	CSVPGQGLHEQYF
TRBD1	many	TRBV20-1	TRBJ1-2	TGCAGTGCTAAACCCACAGGGGGCGGCAAGGGCTACACCTTC	CSAKPTGGGKGYTF
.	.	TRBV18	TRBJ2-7	TGTGCCAGCTCACCAAGGGCGGGAAGGGGTTACGAGCAGTACTTC	CASSPRAGRGYEQYF
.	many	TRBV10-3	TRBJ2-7	TGTGCCATCAGTACCGGGGCTAGCGTTTACGAGCAGTACTTC	CAISTGASVYEQYF
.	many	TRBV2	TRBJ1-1	TGTGCCAGCAGTGATCAGGGAGTCAACTTGAACACTGAAGCTTTCTTT	CASSDQGVNLNTEAFF
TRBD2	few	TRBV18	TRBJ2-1	TGTGCCAGCTCGGATGGAAGGACTAGCGGGAGTTACAATGAGCAGTTCTTC	CASSDGRTSGSYNEQFF
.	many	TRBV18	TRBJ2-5	TGTGCCAGCTCACTCAGGTACCAAGAGACCCAGTACTTC	CASSLRYQETQYF
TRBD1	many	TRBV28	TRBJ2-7	TGTGCCAGCAGTCCCGGGACAGAAAGCTCCTACGAGCAGTACTTC	CASSPGTESSYEQYF
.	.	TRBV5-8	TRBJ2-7	TGTGCCAGCAGCTTGGCCGGGACACCTACCTACGAGCAGTACTTC	CASSLAGTPTYEQYF
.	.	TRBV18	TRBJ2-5	TGTGCCAGCTCACCACTCGGACGTCGGGACTCCCAGTACTTC	CASSPLGRRDSQYF
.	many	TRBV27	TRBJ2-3	TGTGCCAGCAGTTTAAAGGTTCGGCAGGCAGATACGCAGTATTTT	CASSLKVRQADTQYF
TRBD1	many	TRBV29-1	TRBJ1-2	TGCAGCGCCCACACAGGGGGGGTCGTTTCTGGCTACACCTTC	CSAHTGGVVSGYTF
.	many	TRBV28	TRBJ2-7	TGTGCCAGCAGTGGATGGGGCCTTAACTCCTACGAGCAGTACTTC	CASSGWGLNSYEQYF
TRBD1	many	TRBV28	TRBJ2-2	TGTGCCAGCAGTTTTCCCACCGACAGGGTCAACACCGGGGAGCTGTTTTTT	CASSFPTDRVNTGELFF
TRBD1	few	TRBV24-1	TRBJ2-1	TGTGCCACCAGTGATCCTACGACTGGAGGGCCAGGGGGCAGTGAGCAGTTCTTC	CATSDPTTGGPGGSEQFF
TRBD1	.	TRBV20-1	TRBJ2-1	TGCAGTGCTAGAGGGACCGGGACAGGGAGCTACAATGAGCAGTTCTTC	CSARGTGTGSYNEQFF
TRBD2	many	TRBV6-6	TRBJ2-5	TGTGCCAGCAGTTACTCGGTTCGTCTAGCGGGAGGAGAGACCCAGTACTTC	CASSYSVRLAGGETQYF
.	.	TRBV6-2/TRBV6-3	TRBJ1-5	TGTGCCAGCAGTGGAGGGACATTAAATAGCAATCAGCCCCAGCATTTT	CASSGGTLNSNQPQHF
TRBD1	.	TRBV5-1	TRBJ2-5	TGCGCCAGCAGAGGTTCGACAGGGTTGGGGGAGACCCAGTACTTC	CASRGSTGLGETQYF